This TCR beta chain is from a study of Ad26.COV2.S vaccination and SARS-CoV-2 variants (dated by TCRdb to the early 2020s). Concerning the study at large: Vaccine-arm donors were drawn from COV1001, a multicentre, randomized, double-blind, placebo-controlled phase I-IIa trial of Ad26.COV2.S in healthy adults. Ad26.COV2.S was given intramuscularly at 5x10^10 or 1x10^11 viral particles, as a single shot or as two shots 56 days apart. The specificity and breadth of SARS-CoV-2-reactive T cell receptors after Ad26.COV2.S vaccination were assessed by TCRbeta repertoire sequencing. The TCR-sequenced set comprised about 32 samples: approximately 20 Ad26.COV2.S vaccine recipients, 5 placebo recipients and 8 SARS-CoV-2 convalescent individuals. Trial participants were randomized into five groups of five: low-dose or high-dose Ad26.COV2.S given once or twice, or placebo on both occasions. Investigators did not know the trial group allocation while performing experiments and assessing outcomes.

CDR3 length: 14 amino acids, cysteine to phenylalanine. Here the CDR3 DNA is all that survives: 42 bases in frame from base 1. Based on the germline V gene, the CDR1 and CDR2 sequences are MNHEY and SVGEGT. Trimming removed 6 bases from V and 0 bases from J, leaving 6 bases between the germline ends. The research as a whole found: After vaccination, spike-specific CD8+ and CD4+ T cell responses were reported to show substantial breadth. The study was not powered to compare responses between vaccine doses or regimens. Vaccine and placebo recipients had comparable non-spike TCR breadth, which fits with the vaccine containing only spike. Higher spike-specific TCR breadth was observed in Ad26.COV2.S recipients than in placebo recipients (P = 0.0014). The authors noted that total T cell responses may have been underestimated by the TCR breadth and depth analyses.

This clone is medium-sized (0.01 to 0.1%) in its sample. No cognate antigen has been identified for it. Within one base of it there is no much larger clone, and no base qualities were kept. Read against the paper, the sample's treatment or condition label means: 15 to 20 received Ad26.COV2.S at low or high dose, single or two shots; roughly five received placebo; per-sample allocation not given. For vaccine and placebo recipients, repertoires were sequenced using samples collected on day 63 after the first injection. Cohort 1b enrolled roughly 25 adults aged 18-55 years at a single site in Boston, USA, between 29 July and 7 August 2020. Ad26.COV2.S was a replication-incompetent adenovirus type 26 vector that expressed a prefusion-stabilized SARS-CoV-2 spike protein derived from the original Wuhan strain. The immunoSEQ Assay was the method used to sequence TCRbeta CDR3 regions. After extraction, genomic DNA underwent amplification by bias-controlled multiplex PCR, followed by high-throughput sequencing. As for the original processing: Collapsing and filtering of sequences were performed to quantify the absolute abundance of each unique TCRbeta CDR3 region. T cell fraction was estimated by normalization of TCRbeta template counts to usable DNA, with usable DNA being measured through amplification of reference genes present in all nucleated cells. Repertoire TCRs were annotated as SARS-CoV-2-specific by exact matching of V gene, CDR3 amino acid sequence and J gene to a known reactive TCR set. The reference SARS-CoV-2 TCR set came from MIRA and was filtered for enrichment in COVID-19-positive ImmuneCODE repertoires, removing public or cross-reactive TCRs. Using the MIRA antigens, annotated TCRs were further analysed by specific ORF or by position within an ORF. Depth was the summed frequency of annotated unique rearrangements, while breadth was defined as annotated unique rearrangements over total unique productive rearrangements. Two-sided Wilcoxon rank-sum tests were used to compare TCR breadth between groups. The source is immuneACCESS, and TCRdb retained only in-frame sequences with V and J called. Part of the clones is not carried over; for the studies checked, unresolved V genes explain less than half of this, and the remainder is unexplained. V and J calls and clone size are copied from that table; D and trimming were computed from the DNA. The sample table contains approximately 400,000 clones; only one count was recorded for 80% to 90% of them. Clones ranked in the top ten supply more than 7% of the sample.

The clonotype originates from a person between 18 and 65 years old who received the Ad26.COV2.S COVID-19 vaccine or a placebo. Sequencing used peripheral blood, obtained in a trial of Ad26.COV2.S vaccine versus placebo. Recombination joined TRBV6-2 or TRBV6-3 with TRBJ2-6; the D gene is perhaps TRBD2, from 5 matching bases. The nucleotide sequence is given as TGTGCCAGCAGCCGGGACTCTGGGGCCAACGTCCTGACTTTC. This codes for CASSRDSGANVLTF.